This entry lists 9 T cell receptor beta chains sequenced from one sample in a study of cytomegalovirus exposure and HLA in healthy donors. Use of 60 Vbeta and 13 Jbeta primers characterized the PCR. Repertoires were generated with immunoSEQ multiplex PCR, while TCRdb's copy carries only in-frame clones and drops some. Found here are under 250,000 clones, 70% to 85% of them singletons; the top ten hold 3% to 4%. The source material was PBMCs. These receptors were collected from a male donor in good health and CMV-seronegative.

The chain uses TRBV19 and TRBJ2-3; D is possibly TRBD2 (5 bases). Germline loops: CDR1 LNHDA, CDR2 SQIVND (reference sequence). The CDR3 is made up of 18 amino acids. V dropped 3 bases and J dropped 3 bases, with 22 bases sitting between them. The CDR3 is CASSIARTLGAGTDTQYF. Written as DNA, the CDR3 is TGTGCCAGTAGTATCGCTCGGACGCTGGGAGCTGGGACAGATACGCAGTATTTT.

The chain employs TRBV6-6 and TRBJ2-7; TRBD2 is a possible D gene (6 bases). CDR1 is MNHNY and CDR2 is SVGAGI in the germline V gene (reference sequence). V dropped 6 bases and J dropped 9 bases, with 12 bases sitting between them. CDR3 length: 11 amino acids. The CDR3 DNA follows: TGTGCCAGCAGCATTAGCGGTGTGCAGTACTTC. Protein sequence: CASSISGVQYF.

The chain has TRBV19 and TRBJ1-2, with 8 positions matching TRBD1. The germline V gene encodes CDR1 LNHDA and CDR2 SQIVND (reference sequence). J lost 4 bases, V lost 6 bases, and 16 bases had no gene match. This CDR3 comprises 17 residues. The CDR3 DNA sequence: TGTGCCAGTAGACACCCAGCAGGGGGCAACTTTCCCTATGGCTACACCTTC. It is translated as CASRHPAGGNFPYGYTF.

This clone was seen only a few times. The chain combines TRBV6-5 with TRBJ1-5; TRBD1 is a possible D gene (5 bases). The germline V gene has CDR1 MNHEY and CDR2 SVGAGI. This CDR3 is 13 amino acids long. V dropped 5 bases and J dropped 6 bases, with 11 bases sitting between them. The DNA of the CDR3 is TGTGCCAGCAGTGGGGGGGTGGTTCAGCCCCAGCATTTT. Residues: CASSGGVVQPQHF.

This chain connects TRBV6-6 to TRBJ2-3, with a weak D call TRBD1 (6 bases). CDR1 is MNHNY and CDR2 is SVGAGI in the germline V gene (reference sequence). The length of the CDR3 is 15 residues. The germline V and J ends were trimmed by 6 bases and 3 bases, with 16 bases remaining between them. CDR3 nucleotide sequence: TGTGCCAGCAGCGACACAGGGTTGGTAACAGATACGCAGTATTTT. Translating it yields CASSDTGLVTDTQYF.

The chain links TRBV11-1 to TRBJ2-5, with 11 bases fitting TRBD2. The end of the DNA is better explained by TRBJ2-7, so the J call may be wrong. The CDR3 consists of 15 residues. The V gene's germline CDR1 is SGHAT and CDR2 FQDESV (reference sequence). The CDR3 sequence is CASSLRLAGGYEQYF. The CDR3 DNA is TGTGCCAGCAGCTTAAGGCTAGCGGGAGGCTACGAGCAGTACTTC.

This clone appeared a few times. The chain couples TRBV14 to TRBJ1-3; the D is unclear. Germline lookup yields CDR1 SGHDN and CDR2 FVKESK. V lost 2 bases and J 6 bases, leaving 11 bases between the germline ends. CDR3 length: 14 amino acids. In nucleotides, the CDR3 is TGTGCCAGCAGCCAACAGGTGGTTTCAAACACCATATATTTT. Translating it yields CASSQQVVSNTIYF.

The V and J genes are TRBV9 and TRBJ2-2; 10 bases are a match to TRBD2. The germline gives CDR1 SGDLS, CDR2 YYNGEE. This CDR3 region has 16 residues. V dropped 4 bases and J dropped 3; count of bases not matched to a gene: 6. The CDR3 nucleotides are TGTGCCAGCAGCCCTAGCGGGAGTGGATACACCGGGGAGCTGTTTTTT. It specifies CASSPSGSGYTGELFF. Complete variable domain (other parts from reference TRBV9 and TRBJ2-2): DSGVTQTPKHLITATGQRVTLRCSPRSGDLSVYWYQQSLDQGLQFLIQYYNGEERAKGNILERFSAQQFPDLHSELNLSSLELGDSALYFCASSPSGSGYTGELFFGEGSRLTVL.

This clone has just one count. The V gene is TRBV21-1, the J gene TRBJ1-5; the table names TRBD1, a call not compared with the DNA. TRBV21-1 is marked as a pseudogene. The CDR3 is made up of 12 amino acids. CDR3 protein: CAGLYRDQPQHF. CDR3 DNA: TGTGCCGGATTGTACAGGGACCAGCCCCAGCATTTT.